What follows are 3 T cell receptor beta chains derived from one specimen sequenced in a study of blood T cell repertoires in COVID-19. The protocol was immunoSEQ multiplex PCR, while the TCRdb copy is restricted to in-frame clones and leaves out a portion. This sample has approximately 400,000 clones; approximately 88% occur once, and the top ten carry around 12%. Sequencing input: peripheral blood. The receptors shown here come from a woman aged 45-65 years with COVID-19, enrolled during active disease.

The chain uses TRBV4-1 and TRBJ2-2, with a tentative D call TRBD1 (7 bases). CDR1 and CDR2 (germline): MGHRA, YSYEKL. This CDR3 contains 15 residues. V lost 7 bases and J lost 5, with 17 bases in between. The CDR3 region is CASTETGRGTGELFF. CDR3 nucleotide sequence: TGCGCCAGCACCGAGACAGGGCGGGGTACCGGGGAGCTGTTTTTT.

The J gene is TRBJ2-5, the V gene TRBV12-3 or TRBV12-4; 8 nucleotides agree with TRBD1. J was trimmed by 2 bases and V by 6 bases; bases with no gene match: 2. The CDR3 consists of 13 residues. CDR3 nucleotide sequence: TGTGCCAGCAGCCGGGACAGGCAAGAGACCCAGTACTTC. Translated, it gives CASSRDRQETQYF.

V usage is TRBV20-1 and J usage is TRBJ1-2; no clear D gene. Germline CDR1 reads DFQATT; CDR2 reads SNEGSKA (reference sequence). Trimming pared 5 bases from V and 8 bases from J, leaving 12 bases between. There are 11 residues in the CDR3. The chain's CDR3 is CSAALWPGYTF. The CDR3 DNA follows: TGCAGTGCTGCCCTCTGGCCGGGCTACACCTTC.